These 16 T cell receptor beta chains were sequenced from one sample in a study of blood T cell repertoires in COVID-19. Profiling relied on immunoSEQ multiplex PCR, and the TCRdb table lists in-frame clones only, not all of them. The sample has 310,000 or so clones, 70% to 90% seen once. The sequencing sample was made of PBMCs or T cells enriched from blood (not recorded which). The receptor set was obtained from a woman aged 25 to 45 who had recovered from COVID-19.

The chain couples TRBV6-2 or TRBV6-3 to TRBJ2-2, with D possibly TRBD1 on 6 matching bases. The CDR3 consists of 16 residues. Trimming took 5 bases from V and 5 from J, leaving 18 bases between them. Germline assignment: CDR1 MNHEY and CDR2 SVGEGT. The CDR3 protein is CASSGPAGVGTGELFF. The CDR3 DNA sequence: TGTGCCAGCAGTGGGCCTGCAGGGGTAGGGACCGGGGAGCTGTTTTTT.

This chain joins TRBV9 and TRBJ2-2; 9 nucleotides agree with TRBD1. The CDR3 is 15 amino acids. Germline trimming cut 4 bases from V and 5 bases from J; bases unmatched to any gene: 6. Germline V CDR1 and CDR2: SGDLS, YYNGEE. CDR3 sequence: CASSPQGAGTGELFF. CDR3 DNA sequence: TGTGCCAGCAGCCCACAGGGGGCAGGAACCGGGGAGCTGTTTTTT.

The chain recombines TRBV27 with TRBJ1-2; perhaps TRBD1 as D (6 bases). Trimming removed 5 bases from V and 5 bases from J, with 12 bases in between. The CDR3 sequence is 13 residues long. Germline V gene data show CDR1 as MNHEY and CDR2 as SMNVEV (reference sequence). The CDR3 sequence is CASSPDRVYGYTF. The CDR3 DNA reads as TGTGCCAGCAGTCCGGACAGAGTTTATGGCTACACCTTC.

This chain joins TRBV19 and TRBJ1-1; 7 bases agree with TRBD1. The CDR3 covers 14 residues. Trimming at V came to 6 bases and at J to 4 bases, leaving 8 bases not matched to a gene. Germline V lookup: CDR1 LNHDA, CDR2 SQIVND (reference sequence). CDR3 amino acids: CASSPDRASTEAFF. The CDR3 bases are TGTGCCAGTAGCCCTGACAGGGCGAGCACTGAAGCTTTCTTT.

The chain couples TRBV5-4 to TRBJ2-7, with 8 bases lining up with TRBD1. The CDR3 sequence is 15 residues long. Germline V gene data show CDR1 as SGHNT and CDR2 as YYREEE (reference sequence). Trimming took 0 bases from V and 7 from J; bases not matched to a gene: 9. The DNA of the CDR3 is TGTGCCAGCAGCTTGGTTCGGGACAGGAACGGTGAGCAGTACTTC. Its translation: CASSLVRDRNGEQYF.

V gene TRBV5-1 combines with J gene TRBJ2-7; 7 positions agree with TRBD1. The trim removed 4 bases at V and 4 bases at J, leaving 8 bases unmatched. This CDR3 region has 14 residues. Germline V CDR1 and CDR2: SGHRS, YFSETQ. The CDR3 here is CASSTQQGSYEQYF. Here the CDR3 DNA reads TGCGCCAGCAGCACACAACAGGGGTCTTACGAGCAGTACTTC.

As for this clone: The same CDR3 arises from other DNA sequences in this sample as well. The gene calls are TRBV2 and TRBJ1-5; perhaps TRBD1 as D (5 bases). This CDR3 comprises 15 residues. Germline CDR1 is SNHLY and CDR2 is FYNNEI. The germline V and J ends were trimmed by 3 bases and 1 base, with 10 bases remaining between them. As DNA, the CDR3 is TGTGCCAGCAGTGAGGGCAGGGCGAGCAATCAGCCCCAGCATTTT. Residues: CASSEGRASNQPQHF.

A single count supports this clone. The chain links TRBV7-6 to TRBJ2-3, with 12 bases that match TRBD2. The CDR3 runs to 17 residues. V lost 0 bases and J lost 1; bases outside the gene matches: 2. The V gene's germline CDR1 is SGHVS and CDR2 FNYEAQ. DNA of the CDR3: TGTGCCAGCAGCTTAGCGCCTAGCGGGGGGGGCACAGATACGCAGTATTTT. Its protein product is CASSLAPSGGGTDTQYF.

This sequence joins TRBV7-9 and TRBJ2-7; D remains unclear. Looked up from germline, CDR1 is SEHNR and CDR2 is FQNEAQ (reference sequence). Trimming took 6 bases from V and 2 from J, leaving 11 bases between them. The CDR3 loop spans 13 amino acids. In DNA form, the CDR3 reads TGTGCCAGCAGTCCGGTCCTGGCCTACGAGCAGTACTTC. This gives the protein CASSPVLAYEQYF.

Details on this clone: Other DNA sequences from this sample encode an identical CDR3 as well. The J gene is TRBJ1-5, the V gene TRBV7-2; the match to TRBD1 covers 7 bases. The CDR3 runs 14 residues. Trimming cost V 5 bases and J 7 bases; bases outside gene matches: 8. Germline values: CDR1 SGHTA, CDR2 FQGNSA. CDR3 coding DNA: TGTGCCAGCAGCCCTCGACAGGGCGACCAGCCCCAGCATTTT. The encoded protein is CASSPRQGDQPQHF.

The chain joins TRBV9 to TRBJ1-6, with 11 bases matching TRBD1. Per germline, CDR1 SGDLS and CDR2 YYNGEE. J was trimmed by 9 bases and V by 4 bases; bases with no gene match: 6. This CDR3 region has 15 residues. As DNA, the CDR3 is TGTGCCAGCAGCCTGGGGACAGGGGGTATTTCACCCCTCCACTTT. Its protein is CASSLGTGGISPLHF.

This clone has a handful of counts. The chain carries TRBV9 and TRBJ1-5; 9 nucleotides match TRBD1. CDR1 and CDR2 (germline): SGDLS, YYNGEE. The CDR3 totals 15 residues. The V gene end was trimmed by 2 bases and the J gene end by 7 bases; junction bases not matched to a gene: 7. CDR3 bases: TGTGCCAGCAGCGTTGGACAGGGGTCAGCACAGCCCCAGCATTTT. It specifies CASSVGQGSAQPQHF.

J is TRBJ1-5 and V is TRBV2; D perhaps matches TRBD1 (5 bases). Germline V CDR1 and CDR2: SNHLY, FYNNEI. The V end lost 6 bases, the J end lost 1 base, and 7 bases lay between the germline ends. The CDR3 has 13 amino acids. CDR3 in amino acids: CASRGGSNQPQHF. CDR3 DNA sequence: TGTGCCAGCAGGGGGGGGAGCAATCAGCCCCAGCATTTT.

J is TRBJ2-1 and V is TRBV6-1, with D possibly matching TRBD1 (6 bases). CDR3 size: 14 residues. Germline CDR1 MNHNS, CDR2 SASEGT. V lost 2 bases and J 4 bases, leaving 9 bases between the germline ends. In DNA, the CDR3 is TGTGCCAGCAGTGAAAACAGGGTATACAATGAGCAGTTCTTC. Translated, it gives CASSENRVYNEQFF.

The genes are TRBV7-9 and TRBJ1-4; no clear D. This CDR3 has 15 residues. Germline CDR1 SEHNR, CDR2 FQNEAQ (reference sequence). The V and J ends lost 5 bases and 5 bases respectively, with 15 bases between them. The CDR3 spells CASSLIQTPNEKLFF. The CDR3 bases are TGTGCCAGCAGCCTCATACAGACACCGAATGAAAAACTGTTTTTT.

The chain joins TRBV7-9 to TRBJ2-2; TRBD1 might be the D (5 bases). V gave up 5 bases and J gave up 4 bases, with 14 bases separating them. This CDR3 is built from 15 residues. Germline V gives CDR1 SEHNR, CDR2 FQNEAQ (reference sequence). The DNA of the CDR3 is TGTGCCAGCAGCCCACCAGGGATTCCCACCGGGGAGCTGTTTTTT. Protein sequence: CASSPPGIPTGELFF.